Included here is one TCR beta chain sequence, with context. Authors' analysis steps: Amplification from reference gene primers served as the basis for estimated nucleated cell counts. Clones were read by immunoSEQ multiplex PCR, and TCRdb kept only the in-frame ones, dropping some. V and J calls and clone size follow that table, whereas D and trimming were derived from the DNA. The sample lists around 200,000 clones; 85% were seen once. The record originates from a study of blood T cell repertoires in COVID-19. Background on the study: Both acute and convalescent COVID-19 samples were obtained from the United States, Italy and Spain. PBMCs, B-cell-depleted T cells, or T cells were the source of the cDNA or gDNA that made up the material.

In germline, CDR1 is KGHSH, CDR2 LQKENI. V shed 2 bases and J 2 bases; nucleotides not matched to a gene: 8. The CDR3 extends over 16 amino acids. The receptor comes from a woman older than 75 with acute or convalescent COVID-19. Sequencing input: peripheral blood. The rearrangement links TRBV18 to TRBJ1-1; 7 bases are a match to TRBD1. The CDR3 reads CASSPGTAVVNTEAFF. The CDR3 nucleotides read TGTGCCAGCTCACCAGGGACAGCCGTCGTAAACACTGAAGCTTTCTTT.